The table lists the clone carrying this T cell receptor beta chain with a count of one. The antigen is undetermined. The CDR3 sequence is 14 residues long. From germline, CDR1 is SGHRS and CDR2 YFSETQ. Trimming at V came to 7 bases and at J to 7 bases, leaving 9 bases not matched to a gene. This sample was included in a study of vaccination effects on CD4 cells after COVID-19. In the study overall: After the second dose, samples were taken at median day 72. Peptides at 10 ug/ml and IL-2 at approximately 9.7 IU/ml were added to 2 million or so PBMC per well.

The culture ran for nine to ten days, and then CD4+ T cells were isolated. Each participant was given two doses of one vaccine (BNT162b2 or mRNA-1273). On days 3 and 7, fresh IL-2 medium replaced half the medium. Method: immunoSEQ multiplex PCR; TCRdb's copy keeps in-frame clones and lacks some. The sample includes around 46,000 clones, 65% to 80% seen only once; the top ten take about 10%. The receptor was isolated from a human donor who received a COVID-19 vaccine. Sample: CD4+ T cells from PBMCs cultured without peptide, taken after COVID-19 vaccination. V usage is TRBV5-1 and J usage is TRBJ2-1, with 9 bases identical to TRBD2. CDR3 DNA: TGCGCCAGCCAACCGGGACTAGCTATAAATGAGCAGTTCTTC. Protein product: CASQPGLAINEQFF.